This T cell receptor (delta chain) was documented in a study of γδ T cells in repeated Plasmodium falciparum infection. Study overall: The natural-infection arm compared Malian children under seasonal malaria with matched Australian children. Malaria-naive adults were infected with P. falciparum NF54 four times over around 600 days. Each infection was followed by sampling at 21 days, plus baseline and some pre-infection draws. Broader study findings: Vdelta2-negative gammadelta repertoires appeared less diverse and less shared in Malian than Australian children.

Flow sorting of PBMC yielded separate Vgamma9/Vdelta2+ and Vdelta2-negative gammadelta T cell populations for bulk repertoire analysis. TCRdb reanalysed the multiplex PCR reads with CATT. The sample includes around 46,000 delta-chain clones, around 1.6% of them seen just once. CDR1 is TSWWSYY, CDR2 QGS, per germline. Trimming pared 0 bases from V and 5 bases from J, leaving 13 bases between. CDR3 length: 15 amino acids. This clone is categorized as medium-sized (0.01 to 0.1%). Its antigen is not known. The sample contains more than one DNA sequence encoding this CDR3. Sequencing was performed on gamma-delta T cells from blood. The V gene is TRDV1, the J gene TRDJ1; unclear D gene. This sequence originates from a pool of human donors (malaria-infected and uninfected, not separated). CDR3 in amino acids: CALGELRPGPDKLIF. The CDR3 DNA sequence: TGTGCTCTTGGGGAACTGAGGCCGGGCCCTGATAAACTCATCTTT.